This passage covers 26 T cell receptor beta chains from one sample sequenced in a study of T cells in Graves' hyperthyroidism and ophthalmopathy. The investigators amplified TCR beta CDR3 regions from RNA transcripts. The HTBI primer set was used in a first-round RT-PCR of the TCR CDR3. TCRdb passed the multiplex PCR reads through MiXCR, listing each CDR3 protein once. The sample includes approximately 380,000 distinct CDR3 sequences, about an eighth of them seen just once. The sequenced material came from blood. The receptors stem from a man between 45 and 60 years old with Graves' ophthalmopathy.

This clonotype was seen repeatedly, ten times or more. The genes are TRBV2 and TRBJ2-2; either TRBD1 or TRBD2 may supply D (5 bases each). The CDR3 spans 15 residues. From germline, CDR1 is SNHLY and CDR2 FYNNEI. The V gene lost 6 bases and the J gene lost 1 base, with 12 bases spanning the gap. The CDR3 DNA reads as TGTGCCAGCAGCCCCGGGACGCAGAACACCGGGGAGCTGTTTTTT. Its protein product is CASSPGTQNTGELFF. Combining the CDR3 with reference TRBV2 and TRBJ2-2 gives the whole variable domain EPEVTQTPSHQVTQMGQEVILRCVPISNHLYFYWYRQILGQKVEFLVSFYNNEISEKSEIFDDQFSVERPDGSNFTLKIRSTKLEDSAMYFCASSPGTQNTGELFFGEGSRLTVL.

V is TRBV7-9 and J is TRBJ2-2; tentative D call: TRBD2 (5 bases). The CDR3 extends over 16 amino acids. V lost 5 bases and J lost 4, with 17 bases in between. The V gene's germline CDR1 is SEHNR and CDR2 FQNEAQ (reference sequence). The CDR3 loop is CASSPGSRAGTGELFF. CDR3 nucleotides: TGTGCCAGCAGCCCGGGCTCAAGGGCGGGCACCGGGGAGCTGTTTTTT.

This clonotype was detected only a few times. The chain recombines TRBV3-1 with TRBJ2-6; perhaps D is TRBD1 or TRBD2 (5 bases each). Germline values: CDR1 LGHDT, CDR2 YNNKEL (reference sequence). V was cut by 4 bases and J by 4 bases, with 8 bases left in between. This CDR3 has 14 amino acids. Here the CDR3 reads CASSLGEGANVLTF. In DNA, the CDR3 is TGTGCCAGCAGCCTGGGGGAAGGGGCCAACGTCCTGACTTTC.

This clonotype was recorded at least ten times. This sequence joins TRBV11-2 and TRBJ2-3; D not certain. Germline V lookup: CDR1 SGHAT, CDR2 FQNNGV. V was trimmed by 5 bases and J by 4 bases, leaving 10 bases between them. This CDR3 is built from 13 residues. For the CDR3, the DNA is TGTGCCAGCAGCCCCCGGACCTCAGATACGCAGTATTTT. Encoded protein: CASSPRTSDTQYF.

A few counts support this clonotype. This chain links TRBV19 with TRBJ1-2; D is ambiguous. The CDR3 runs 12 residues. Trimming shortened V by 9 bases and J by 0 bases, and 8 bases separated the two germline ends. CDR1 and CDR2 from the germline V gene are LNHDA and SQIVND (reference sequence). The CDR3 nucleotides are TGTGCCAGCACTGCGTCTAACTATGGCTACACCTTC. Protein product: CASTASNYGYTF.

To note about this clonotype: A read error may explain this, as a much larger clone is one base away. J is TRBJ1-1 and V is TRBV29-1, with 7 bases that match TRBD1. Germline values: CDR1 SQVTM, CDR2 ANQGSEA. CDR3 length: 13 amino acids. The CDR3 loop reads CSVDSLGGTEAIF. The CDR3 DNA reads TGCAGCGTTGATTCGTTAGGGGGCACTGAAGCTATCTTT. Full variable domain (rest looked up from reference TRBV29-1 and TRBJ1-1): SAVISQKPSRDICQRGTSLTIQCQVDSQVTMMFWYRQQPGQSLTLIATANQGSEATYESGFVIDKFPISRPNLTFSTLTVSNMSPEDSSIYLCSVDSLGGTEAIFGQGTRLTVV.

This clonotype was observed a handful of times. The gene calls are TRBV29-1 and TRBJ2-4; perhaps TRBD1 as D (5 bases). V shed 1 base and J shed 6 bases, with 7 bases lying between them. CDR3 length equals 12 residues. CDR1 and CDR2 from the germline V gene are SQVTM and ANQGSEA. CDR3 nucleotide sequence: TGCAGCGTTGAAGGACAGACAAACATTCAGTACTTC. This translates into CSVEGQTNIQYF.

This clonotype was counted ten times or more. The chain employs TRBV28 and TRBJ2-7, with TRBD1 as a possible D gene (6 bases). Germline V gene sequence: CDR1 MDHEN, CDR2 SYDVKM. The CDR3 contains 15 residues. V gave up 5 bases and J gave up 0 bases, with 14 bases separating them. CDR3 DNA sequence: TGTGCCAGCAGTGGTCACAGGGAGAGCTCCTACGAGCAGTACTTC. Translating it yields CASSGHRESSYEQYF.

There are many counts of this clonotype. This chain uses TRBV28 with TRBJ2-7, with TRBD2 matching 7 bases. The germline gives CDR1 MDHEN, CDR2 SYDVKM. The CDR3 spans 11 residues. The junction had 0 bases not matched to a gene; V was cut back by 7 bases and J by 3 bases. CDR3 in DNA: TGTGCCAGCACTAGCGGCTACGAGCAGTACTTC. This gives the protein CASTSGYEQYF.

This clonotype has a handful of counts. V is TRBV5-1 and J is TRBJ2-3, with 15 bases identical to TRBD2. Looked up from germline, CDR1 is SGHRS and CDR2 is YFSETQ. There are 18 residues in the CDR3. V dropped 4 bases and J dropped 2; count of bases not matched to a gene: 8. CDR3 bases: TGCGCCAGCAGCCCTAGGGGACTAGCGGGAGGCCTCACAGATACGCAGTATTTT. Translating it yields CASSPRGLAGGLTDTQYF.

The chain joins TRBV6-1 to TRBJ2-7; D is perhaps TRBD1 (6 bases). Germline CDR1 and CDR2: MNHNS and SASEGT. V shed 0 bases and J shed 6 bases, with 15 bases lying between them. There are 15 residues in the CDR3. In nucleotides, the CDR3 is TGTGCCAGCAGTGAAGCTTCCGGCACCAGGGGCGAGCAGTACTTC. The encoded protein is CASSEASGTRGEQYF.

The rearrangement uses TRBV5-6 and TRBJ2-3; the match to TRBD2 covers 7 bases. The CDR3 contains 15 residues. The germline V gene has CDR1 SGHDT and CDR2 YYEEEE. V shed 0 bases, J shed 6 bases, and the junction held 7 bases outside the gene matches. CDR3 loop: CASSLEGGPGDTQYF. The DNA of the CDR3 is TGTGCCAGCAGCTTGGAGGGAGGGCCCGGGGATACGCAGTATTTT.

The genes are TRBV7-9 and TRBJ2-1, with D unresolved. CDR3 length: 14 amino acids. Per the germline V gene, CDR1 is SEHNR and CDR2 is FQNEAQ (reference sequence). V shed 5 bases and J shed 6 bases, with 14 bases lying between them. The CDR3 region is CASSADLKINEQFF. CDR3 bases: TGTGCCAGCAGCGCAGACCTGAAGATCAATGAGCAGTTCTTC.

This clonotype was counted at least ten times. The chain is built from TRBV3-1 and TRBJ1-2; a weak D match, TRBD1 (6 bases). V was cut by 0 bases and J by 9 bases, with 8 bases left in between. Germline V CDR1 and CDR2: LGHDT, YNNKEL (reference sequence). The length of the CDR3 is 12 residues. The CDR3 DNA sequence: TGTGCCAGCAGCCAAGACAGGGGACGCTACACCTTC. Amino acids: CASSQDRGRYTF.

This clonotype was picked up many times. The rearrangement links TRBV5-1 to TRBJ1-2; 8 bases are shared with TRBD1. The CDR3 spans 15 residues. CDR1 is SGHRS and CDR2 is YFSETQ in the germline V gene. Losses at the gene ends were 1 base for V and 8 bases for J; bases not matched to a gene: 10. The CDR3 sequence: CASSLSTTGAGGYTF. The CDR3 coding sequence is TGCGCCAGCAGCTTGTCGACGACAGGGGCGGGCGGCTACACCTTC.

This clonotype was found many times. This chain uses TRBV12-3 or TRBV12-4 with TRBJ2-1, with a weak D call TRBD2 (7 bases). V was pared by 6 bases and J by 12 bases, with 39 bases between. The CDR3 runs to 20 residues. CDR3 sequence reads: CASSPRGRGRMVGGPDLQFF. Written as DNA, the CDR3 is TGTGCCAGCAGCCCGCGGGGGCGGGGTCGGATGGTCGGAGGGCCCGATTTGCAGTTCTTC.

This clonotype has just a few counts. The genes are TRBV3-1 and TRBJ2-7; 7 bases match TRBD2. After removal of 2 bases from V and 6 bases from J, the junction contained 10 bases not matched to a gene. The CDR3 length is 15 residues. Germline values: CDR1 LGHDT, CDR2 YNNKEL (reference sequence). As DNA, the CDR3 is TGTGCCAGCAGCCAACACACCGGACTAGAAATCGAGCAGTACTTC. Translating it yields CASSQHTGLEIEQYF.

This CDR3 reads CASGETSGTRELFF. As DNA, the CDR3 is TGTGCCAGCGGGGAGACTAGCGGGACGAGGGAGCTGTTTTTT. This rearrangement joins TRBV28 to TRBJ2-2; 11 bases map to TRBD2. The junction had 8 bases not matched to a gene; V was cut back by 8 bases and J by 9 bases. Germline V gene sequence: CDR1 MDHEN, CDR2 SYDVKM. This CDR3 is 14 amino acids long.

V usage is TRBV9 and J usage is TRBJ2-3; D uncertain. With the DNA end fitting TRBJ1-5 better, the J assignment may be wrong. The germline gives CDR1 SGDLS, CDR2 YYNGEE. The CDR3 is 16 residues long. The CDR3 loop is CASSVGVAYGTDTQHF. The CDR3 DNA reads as TGTGCCAGCAGCGTAGGGGTGGCGTATGGCACAGATACGCAGCATTTT.

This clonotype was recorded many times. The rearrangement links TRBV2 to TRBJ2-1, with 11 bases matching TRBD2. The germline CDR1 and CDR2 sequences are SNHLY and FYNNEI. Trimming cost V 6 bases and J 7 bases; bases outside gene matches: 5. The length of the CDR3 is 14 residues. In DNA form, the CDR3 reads TGTGCCAGCAGCTTGGTAGCGGGAGGGAATGAGCAGTTCTTC. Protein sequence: CASSLVAGGNEQFF.

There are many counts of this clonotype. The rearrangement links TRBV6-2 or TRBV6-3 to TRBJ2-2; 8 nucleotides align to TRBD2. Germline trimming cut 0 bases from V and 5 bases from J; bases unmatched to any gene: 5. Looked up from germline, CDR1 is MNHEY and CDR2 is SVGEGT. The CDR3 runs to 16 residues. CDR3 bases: TGTGCCAGCAGTTACTCGAGACTAGCGAGTACCGGGGAGCTGTTTTTT. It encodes CASSYSRLASTGELFF.

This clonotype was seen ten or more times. The CDR3 region is CASSVGTSGSYEQFF. CDR3 bases: TGTGCCAGCAGCGTAGGGACTAGCGGGAGCTATGAGCAGTTCTTC. The V and J genes are TRBV9 and TRBJ2-1, with 13 bases identical to TRBD2. Losses at the gene ends were 0 bases for V and 8 bases for J; bases not matched to a gene: 2. The CDR3 is 15 residues long. Germline V gives CDR1 SGDLS, CDR2 YYNGEE.

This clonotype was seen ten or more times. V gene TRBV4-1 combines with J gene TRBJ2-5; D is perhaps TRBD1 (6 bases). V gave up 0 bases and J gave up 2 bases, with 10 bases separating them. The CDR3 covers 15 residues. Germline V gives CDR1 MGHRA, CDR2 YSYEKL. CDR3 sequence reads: CASSQDHRGQETQYF. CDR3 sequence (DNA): TGCGCCAGCAGCCAAGATCATAGGGGGCAAGAGACCCAGTACTTC.

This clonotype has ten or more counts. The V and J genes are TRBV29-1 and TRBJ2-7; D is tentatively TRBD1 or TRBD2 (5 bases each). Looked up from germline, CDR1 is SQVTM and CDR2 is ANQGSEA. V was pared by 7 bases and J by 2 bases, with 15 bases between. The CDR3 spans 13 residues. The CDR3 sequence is CSGKRDGTYEQYF. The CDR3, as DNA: TGCAGCGGAAAACGGGACGGAACCTACGAGCAGTACTTC.

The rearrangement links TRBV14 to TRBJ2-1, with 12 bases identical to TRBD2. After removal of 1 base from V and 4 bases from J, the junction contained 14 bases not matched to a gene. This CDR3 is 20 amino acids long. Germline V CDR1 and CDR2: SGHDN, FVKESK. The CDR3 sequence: CASSQGLLLTSGSSYNEQFF. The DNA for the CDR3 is TGTGCCAGCAGCCAAGGGCTCCTTTTGACTAGCGGGAGTTCTTACAATGAGCAGTTCTTC.

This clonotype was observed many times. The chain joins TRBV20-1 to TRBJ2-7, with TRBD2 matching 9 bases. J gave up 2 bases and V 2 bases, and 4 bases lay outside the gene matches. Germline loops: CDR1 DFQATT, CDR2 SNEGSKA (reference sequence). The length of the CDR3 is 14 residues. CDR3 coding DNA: TGCAGTGCTAGAAGGCTAGCGGGACCCTACGAGCAGTACTTC. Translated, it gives CSARRLAGPYEQYF.